This entry lists 14 T cell receptor beta chains sequenced from one sample in a study of blood T cells in healthy people across ages. Combining a sample-barcoded 5' primer with a J-beta primer mix, a second PCR ran for about 7 to 12 cycles. TCRdb re-derived calls from the 5' RACE reads in MiXCR, one entry per CDR3 protein. The sample has approximately 830,000 distinct CDR3 sequences; about 59% are singletons. The material sequenced was blood. The receptors stem from a man aged 25 to 45 in good health.

The chain recombines TRBV10-3 with TRBJ2-1, with 10 bases that match TRBD1. The junction had 8 bases not matched to a gene; V was cut back by 6 bases and J by 6 bases. Germline assignment: CDR1 ENHRY and CDR2 SYGVKD. The CDR3 contains 15 residues. In nucleotides, the CDR3 is TGTGCCATCAGGGGGGATGGGGACAGGGGCAATGAGCAGTTCTTC. It codes for CAIRGDGDRGNEQFF.

This clonotype has a handful of counts. The V gene is TRBV6-6, the J gene TRBJ1-4; 8 positions agree with TRBD1. The V gene end was trimmed by 9 bases and the J gene end by 8 bases; junction bases not matched to a gene: 17. Germline-derived CDR1 and CDR2 are MNHNY and SVGAGI (reference sequence). This CDR3 is built from 16 residues. DNA of the CDR3: TGTGCCAGTATCGGGACAGGCCTCCCACTATACGAAAAACTGTTTTTT. Its protein product is CASIGTGLPLYEKLFF.

The chain carries TRBV27 and TRBJ1-2, with D perhaps TRBD1 (5 bases). The CDR3 contains 13 residues. V lost 2 bases and J lost 8, with 12 bases in between. Germline-derived CDR1 and CDR2 are MNHEY and SMNVEV (reference sequence). The CDR3 is CASSLGRGRGYTF. The DNA for the CDR3 is TGTGCCAGCAGTTTAGGAAGGGGCCGCGGCTACACCTTC.

This chain connects TRBV13 to TRBJ2-2; perhaps TRBD2 as D (6 bases). Germline loops: CDR1 PRHDT, CDR2 FYEKMQ (reference sequence). Trimming stripped 3 bases from V and 2 bases from J, with 16 bases between. CDR3 length: 17 residues. The CDR3 sequence: CASSLERTGTNTGELFF. CDR3 in DNA: TGTGCCAGCAGCTTGGAGAGGACCGGGACTAACACCGGGGAGCTGTTTTTT.

The rearrangement links TRBV7-3 to TRBJ2-1; 7 nucleotides line up with TRBD1. With 4 bases clipped from V and 9 bases from J, the junction kept 6 bases outside the gene matches. The CDR3 extends over 13 amino acids. The germline gives CDR1 SGHTA, CDR2 FQGTGA. CDR3 protein: CASSSTGNGEQFF. CDR3 nucleotide sequence: TGTGCCAGCAGCTCGACAGGGAATGGTGAGCAGTTCTTC. Together with reference TRBV7-3 and TRBJ2-1, the CDR3 gives the full variable domain: GAGVSQTPSNKVTEKGKYVELRCDPISGHTALYWYRQSLGQGPEFLIYFQGTGAADDSGLPNDRFFAVRPEGSVSTLKIQRTERGDSAVYLCASSSTGNGEQFFGPGTRLTVL.

This clonotype was seen more than once but under ten times. The V call is TRBV4-3, the J call TRBJ2-7, with TRBD1 identical over 8 bases. The trim removed 1 base at V and 2 bases at J, leaving 4 bases unmatched. CDR1 and CDR2 from the germline V gene are LGHNA and YSLEER. The CDR3 contains 15 residues. The CDR3 DNA is TGCGCCAGCAGCCAAGTAGACAGGGGTCCCTACGAGCAGTACTTC. Its protein product is CASSQVDRGPYEQYF.

Many counts were recorded for this clonotype. The gene calls are TRBV6-6 and TRBJ2-7; D remains ambiguous. Trimming took 5 bases from V and 0 from J, leaving 11 bases between them. CDR3 size: 14 residues. The germline gives CDR1 MNHNY, CDR2 SVGAGI (reference sequence). Written as DNA, the CDR3 is TGTGCCAGCAGTCCCCTCCCGAGCTCCTACGAGCAGTACTTC. Protein sequence: CASSPLPSSYEQYF.

V is TRBV10-3 and J is TRBJ2-7; possibly TRBD2 for D (5 bases). Trimming stripped 5 bases from V and 0 bases from J, with 17 bases between. Germline CDR1 reads ENHRY; CDR2 reads SYGVKD. The CDR3 extends over 16 amino acids. In DNA, the CDR3 is TGTGCCATCAGTTTTCACAGCGATGGGAGCTCCTACGAGCAGTACTTC. This codes for CAISFHSDGSSYEQYF.

The V and J genes are TRBV10-3 and TRBJ1-6; D perhaps matches TRBD1 (6 bases). CDR1 is ENHRY, CDR2 SYGVKD, per germline. This CDR3 contains 13 residues. V was pared by 10 bases and J by 10 bases, with 17 bases between. The CDR3 reads CATAEGGTSPLHF. DNA of the CDR3: TGTGCCACCGCCGAGGGGGGAACCTCACCCCTCCACTTT.

This clonotype has a handful of counts. This chain joins TRBV3-1 and TRBJ2-3, with D perhaps matching TRBD2 (5 bases). CDR1 is LGHDT and CDR2 is YNNKEL in the germline V gene (reference sequence). The V and J ends lost 4 bases and 8 bases respectively, with 10 bases between them. The CDR3 consists of 12 residues. CDR3 DNA: TGTGCCAGCAGCCCTCGAGAGGGTACGCAGTATTTT. This gives the protein CASSPREGTQYF.

This clonotype was seen a single time. One end of the junction is discordant with germline, which a read error may explain. This CDR3 reads CTSRRTVRVVGETQYF. The CDR3 bases are TGTACCAGCCGACGGACAGTGCGCGTGGTGGGAGAGACCCAGTACTTC. The chain combines TRBV27 with TRBJ2-7, with D possibly TRBD1 on 6 matching bases. The J call is doubtful: the DNA matches TRBJ2-5 better. The CDR3 is made up of 16 amino acids. Germline V gene lookup returns CDR1 MNHEY and CDR2 SMNVEV (reference sequence).

This clonotype was seen only a few times. V is TRBV9 and J is TRBJ2-1; tentative D call: TRBD2 (7 bases). The CDR3 has 15 amino acids. Germline V lookup: CDR1 SGDLS, CDR2 YYNGEE. V gave up 3 bases and J gave up 4 bases, with 14 bases separating them. The CDR3 here is CASSAEGGAYNEQFF. DNA of the CDR3: TGTGCCAGCAGCGCCGAAGGGGGGGCATACAATGAGCAGTTCTTC.

The rearrangement uses TRBV10-3 and TRBJ1-4; 7 nucleotides agree with TRBD1. The junction had 8 bases not matched to a gene; V was cut back by 0 bases and J by 10 bases. Germline CDR1 reads ENHRY; CDR2 reads SYGVKD. This CDR3 spans 15 amino acids. CDR3 region: CAISESTGPPTKLFF. CDR3 nucleotides: TGTGCCATCAGTGAGTCGACAGGGCCCCCCACAAAACTGTTTTTT.

V usage is TRBV20-1 and J usage is TRBJ2-7, with 8 nucleotides matching TRBD2. Germline CDR1 DFQATT, CDR2 SNEGSKA (reference sequence). The CDR3 runs 17 residues. Unmatched junction bases numbered 11, after V lost 0 bases and J lost 1 base. This chain's CDR3 is CSAREGVGRGGSYEQYF. CDR3 coding DNA: TGCAGTGCTAGAGAGGGGGTCGGACGGGGGGGATCCTACGAGCAGTACTTC.